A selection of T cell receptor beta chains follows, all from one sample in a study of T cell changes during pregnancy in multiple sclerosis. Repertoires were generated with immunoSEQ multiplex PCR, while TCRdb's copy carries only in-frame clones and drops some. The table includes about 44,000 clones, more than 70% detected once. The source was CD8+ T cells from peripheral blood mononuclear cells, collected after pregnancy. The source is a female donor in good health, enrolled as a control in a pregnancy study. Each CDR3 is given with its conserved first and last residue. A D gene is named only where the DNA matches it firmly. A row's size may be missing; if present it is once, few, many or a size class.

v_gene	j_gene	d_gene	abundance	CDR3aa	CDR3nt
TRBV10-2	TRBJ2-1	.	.	CASPPEGSGYNEQFF	TGCGCCAGCCCTCCAGAGGGTAGCGGATACAATGAGCAGTTCTTC
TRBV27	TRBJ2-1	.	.	CASSLGPSQPRKNEQFF	TGTGCCAGCAGTTTAGGCCCCTCGCAGCCGAGGAAGAATGAGCAGTTCTTC
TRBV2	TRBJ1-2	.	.	CASSVQGSVDGYTF	TGTGCCAGCAGCGTACAGGGTAGCGTGGATGGCTACACCTTC
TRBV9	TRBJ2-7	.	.	CASSVAGESTYEQYF	TGTGCCAGCAGCGTAGCGGGGGAATCAACCTACGAGCAGTACTTC
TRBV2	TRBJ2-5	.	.	CASGQRYDQETQYF	TGTGCCAGCGGCCAGCGATATGACCAAGAGACCCAGTACTTC
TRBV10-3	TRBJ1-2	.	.	CAISEIWQGNINYGYTF	TGTGCCATCAGTGAGATATGGCAGGGGAATATCAACTATGGCTACACCTTC
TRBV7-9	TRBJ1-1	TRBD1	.	CASSSLGQVNTEAFF	TGTGCCAGCAGCTCCCTCGGACAGGTGAACACTGAAGCTTTCTTT
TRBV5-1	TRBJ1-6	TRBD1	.	CASSMDRASSYNSPLHF	TGCGCCAGCAGCATGGACAGGGCGAGCTCCTATAATTCACCCCTCCACTTT
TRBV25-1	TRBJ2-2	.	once	CAIKQGNGELFF	TGTGCCATCAAACAGGGTAACGGGGAGCTGTTTTTT
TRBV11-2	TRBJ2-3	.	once	CASSSLGDTQYF	TGTGCCAGCAGTTCACTAGGGGATACGCAGTATTTT
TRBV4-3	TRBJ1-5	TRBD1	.	CASSQDWGQSNQPQHF	TGCGCCAGCAGCCAAGATTGGGGACAGAGCAATCAGCCCCAGCATTTT
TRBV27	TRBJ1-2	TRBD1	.	CASSQDRTYGYTF	TGTGCCAGCAGTCAGGACAGGACCTATGGCTACACCTTC
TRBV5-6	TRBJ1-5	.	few	CASSSEGQPQHF	TGTGCCAGCAGCTCCGAGGGCCAGCCCCAGCATTTT
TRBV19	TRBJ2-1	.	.	CASSFGGVYNEQFF	TGTGCCAGTAGTTTCGGGGGAGTGTACAATGAGCAGTTCTTC
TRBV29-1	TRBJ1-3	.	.	CSVRGGSSGNTIYF	TGCAGCGTTAGGGGTGGAAGTTCTGGAAACACCATATATTTT
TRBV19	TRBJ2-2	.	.	CASSERNPNTGELFF	TGTGCCAGTAGTGAGCGAAACCCGAACACCGGGGAGCTGTTTTTT
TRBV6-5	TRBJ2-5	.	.	CASSYSIRSGRETQYF	TGTGCCAGCAGTTACTCGATAAGGTCCGGGAGAGAGACCCAGTACTTC
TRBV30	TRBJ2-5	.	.	CACVSETQYF	TGTGCCTGTGTAAGCGAGACCCAGTACTTC
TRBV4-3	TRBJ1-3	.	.	CASSQGDSSGNTIYF	TGCGCCAGCAGCCAAGGTGACAGCTCTGGAAACACCATATATTTT
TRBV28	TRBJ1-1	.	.	CASSPATLSTNTEAFF	TGTGCCAGCAGCCCCGCGACACTCTCGACAAACACTGAAGCTTTCTTT
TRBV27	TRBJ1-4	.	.	CASSFLSRTNEKLFF	TGTGCCAGCAGTTTTCTCTCACGGACTAATGAAAAACTGTTTTTT
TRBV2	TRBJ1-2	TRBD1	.	CASWEYRGRYGYTF	TGTGCCAGCTGGGAGTACAGGGGGCGCTATGGCTACACCTTC
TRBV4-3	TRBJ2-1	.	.	CASSQGLEQFF	TGCGCCAGCAGCCAAGGTCTAGAGCAGTTCTTC
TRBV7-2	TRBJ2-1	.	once	CASRESSYNEQFF	TGTGCCAGCAGGGAGAGCTCCTACAATGAGCAGTTCTTC
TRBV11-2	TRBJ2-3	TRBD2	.	CASSPSAGLASDTQYF	TGTGCCAGCAGCCCCTCGGCGGGACTAGCGTCAGATACGCAGTATTTT
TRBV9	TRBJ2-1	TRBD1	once	CASSASGTGSNEQFF	TGTGCCAGCAGCGCGAGCGGGACAGGGTCCAATGAGCAGTTCTTC
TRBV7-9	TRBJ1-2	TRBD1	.	CASSSLPGQGPPPYGYTF	TGTGCCAGCAGCTCGCTCCCGGGACAGGGCCCGCCTCCCTATGGCTACACCTTC
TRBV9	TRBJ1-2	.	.	CASSVEWAANYGYTF	TGTGCCAGCAGCGTAGAGTGGGCAGCAAACTATGGCTACACCTTC
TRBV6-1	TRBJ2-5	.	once	CASSESRIQETQYF	TGTGCCAGCAGTGAATCGCGGATCCAAGAGACCCAGTACTTC
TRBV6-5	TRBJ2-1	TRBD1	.	CASRPGQGAGEQFF	TGTGCCAGCAGACCCGGACAGGGGGCTGGTGAGCAGTTCTTC